This T cell receptor beta chain was documented in a study of graft-versus-host responses after intestinal transplantation. Study in general: For approximately three years after anti-thymocyte globulin induction, all recipients took tacrolimus and steroids. Whole-study results and caveats: Association was observed between peak circulating GvH clone levels and early post-transplant HvG declines.

Note on this clone: The antigen remains undetermined.

This CDR3 has 12 residues. Germline V gene sequence: CDR1 SGHRS, CDR2 YFSETQ. The V end was cut by 2 bases, the J end by 6 bases, with 8 bases between. Generated by immunoSEQ multiplex PCR, the TCRdb table keeps only in-frame clones and is missing some. The sample lists under 100,000 clones, approximately 90% occurring once. The receptor's source is a human donor who was the organ donor for an intestinal transplant. The sequencing used unstimulated CD8+ T cells sorted from spleen or lymph node cells, collected before transplant. The chain joins TRBV5-1 to TRBJ1-2; no firm D call. The CDR3 nucleotides read TGCGCCAGCAGCTTAGGAGGGAATGGCTACACCTTC. This sequence encodes CASSLGGNGYTF.